This T cell receptor beta chain was identified during a study of T cells after posttransplantation cyclophosphamide. Data came from immunoSEQ multiplex PCR; TCRdb stores just in-frame clones and leaves some out. Sampling found around 8,000 clones, none seen once. This CDR3 is built from 19 residues. V lost 1 base, J lost 3 bases, and 11 bases stayed unmatched. Germline V gene data show CDR1 as SGDLS and CDR2 as YYNGEE. Concerning this clone: Its antigen is currently unknown.

Study results and caveats: Recipient CMV seropositivity and CMV reactivation strongly tracked TRB clonality. Blood and skin or GI T cell repertoires showed limited TRB overlap. Later blood repertoires were often dominated by clones from the donor CD8+ memory compartment.

Treatment was busulfan-fludarabine conditioning, a marrow graft, and cyclophosphamide on days +3 and +4. The specimen was PBMCs, collected after an allogeneic stem cell transplant with post-transplant cyclophosphamide. This chain links TRBV9 with TRBJ2-2; 11 nucleotides match TRBD2. The sequence was collected from a young adult male patient who received an allogeneic stem cell transplant from an unrelated donor, was CMV-positive, and had acute and chronic GVHD. Some T cells may have originated in the graft donor. The CDR3 DNA sequence: TGTGCCAGCAGCGTACGTCTGGCACTAGCGGGAGTTGACACCGGGGAGCTGTTTTTT. Translating it yields CASSVRLALAGVDTGELFF.